This note documents a single T cell receptor beta chain sequence. Which antigen it targets is not known. Qualities for individual bases were not recorded, and no much larger clone is one base off. Taken from the germline V gene, the CDR1 and CDR2 loops are LGHNT and FRNRAP. Measured from the cysteine to the phenylalanine, the CDR3 is 15 residues long. The sequence is cut down to CDR3 DNA, 45 bases in frame from base 1. V ends up 0 bases short and J 8 bases short, with an unmatched junction base count of 9. TCRbeta CDR3 regions were amplified from genomic DNA by means of the immunoSEQ Assay, a bias-controlled multiplex PCR. The paper's processing steps were these. Nucleated cell counts per sample were estimated from amplification of reference gene primers within the assay. To quantify the absolute abundance of each unique TCRbeta CDR3 rearrangement, sequence reads were collapsed and filtered. For each sample, productive Simpson clonality was calculated as the square root of Simpson's diversity index across productive rearrangements. TCRdb carries this immuneACCESS record with in-frame sequences only. Its versions omit some clonotypes, under half of them owing to an unresolved V gene in the studies checked, with the rest unexplained. V and J calls and clone size are given by that table; D and trimming were obtained from the DNA. For this sample there are about 180,000 clones; approximately 85% appear just once. Approximately 9.8% of the sample belongs to the ten largest clones.

This record comes from a study of blood T cell repertoires in COVID-19 (dated by TCRdb to 2018 to 2020). Concerning the study at large: Collaborator samples came from the United States, Italy and Spain and covered acute and convalescent phases of COVID-19. The material from the prospective study consisted of cDNA or gDNA derived from T cells, B-cell-depleted T cells, or PBMCs. Deeply sampled blood TCRbeta repertoires from subjects exposed to, actively infected with, or recovered from COVID-19 were included in the dataset. The repertoires were released in a freely available public database meant as a resource for research on the immune response to SARS-CoV-2. Samples were obtained from the ongoing ImmuneRACE study (first 160 participants) and from 1,000 to 1,500 subjects provided by 6 global collaborators. A de-identified subject ID, COVID-19 status, age in years and sex were almost always included in the sample metadata. Where HLA class I and class II types were available, the types were taken from metadata supplied by the sample provider, not from assay-based typing.

The full study reports these points: The amount of clinical and demographic metadata varied by source and participant and was provided uncurated.

Each collaborating institution followed its own protocols to collect whole blood in K2EDTA tubes. For TCRbeta analysis, collaborator samples were shipped as frozen whole blood, as isolated PBMCs, or as DNA extracted from either sample type. The specimen was peripheral blood. The source is a woman at least 80 years old with acute or convalescent COVID-19. The rearranged chain carries TRBV12-5 and TRBJ1-1, and 7 junction bases match TRBD1. The CDR3 sequence is CASGLVQGDSTEAFF. The bases read TGTGCTAGTGGTTTGGTACAAGGGGACAGCACCGAAGCTTTCTTT.